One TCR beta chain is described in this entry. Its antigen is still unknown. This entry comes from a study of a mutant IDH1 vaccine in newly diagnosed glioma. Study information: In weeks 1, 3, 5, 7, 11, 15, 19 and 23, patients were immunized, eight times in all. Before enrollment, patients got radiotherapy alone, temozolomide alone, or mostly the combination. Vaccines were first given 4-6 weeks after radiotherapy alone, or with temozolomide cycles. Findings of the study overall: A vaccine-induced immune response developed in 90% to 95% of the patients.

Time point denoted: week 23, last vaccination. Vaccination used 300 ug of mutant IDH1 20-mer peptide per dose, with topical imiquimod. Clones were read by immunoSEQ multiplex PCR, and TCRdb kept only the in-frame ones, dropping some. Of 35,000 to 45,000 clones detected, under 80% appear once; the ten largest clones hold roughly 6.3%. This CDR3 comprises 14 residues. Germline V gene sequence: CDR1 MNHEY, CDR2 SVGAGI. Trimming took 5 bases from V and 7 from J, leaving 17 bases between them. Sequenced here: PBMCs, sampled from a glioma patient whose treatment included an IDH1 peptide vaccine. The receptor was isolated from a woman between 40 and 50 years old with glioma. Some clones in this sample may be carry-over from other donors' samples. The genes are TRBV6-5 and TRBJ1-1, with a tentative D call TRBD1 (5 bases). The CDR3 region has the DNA TGTGCCAGCAGTCCGCCCGGGGGGGGAGATGAAGCTTTCTTT. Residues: CASSPPGGGDEAFF.